The 23 T cell receptor beta chains reported below all come from one sample, sequenced in a study of cytotoxic CD8 clonotypes in ibrutinib-treated CLL. Profiled with immunoSEQ multiplex PCR; TCRdb holds only in-frame clones, not every one. The sample has around 70,000 clones, about nine tenths seen once; the top ten hold 3.1%. The sample consisted of PBMCs, taken after 12 months of ibrutinib treatment. The receptors come from a human donor with chronic lymphocytic leukemia.

The V call is TRBV9, the J call TRBJ2-7; 14 nucleotides line up with TRBD2. This CDR3 contains 19 residues. V trimming: 4 bases; J trimming: 0 bases; junction bases outside the gene matches: 12. The germline V gene encodes CDR1 SGDLS and CDR2 YYNGEE. As DNA, the CDR3 is TGTGCCAGCAGCCAACTGGGGGACGGGACTAGCGGGAGCTCCTACGAGCAGTACTTC. As protein: CASSQLGDGTSGSSYEQYF.

The chain employs TRBV27 and TRBJ2-7; D unclear. The V end lost 0 bases, the J end lost 0 bases, and 12 bases lay between the germline ends. Germline V gene lookup returns CDR1 MNHEY and CDR2 SMNVEV (reference sequence). The CDR3 is 16 amino acids. This CDR3 reads CASSLSVDTSSYEQYF. CDR3 DNA sequence: TGTGCCAGCAGTTTATCAGTTGACACAAGCTCCTACGAGCAGTACTTC.

The chain recombines TRBV30 with TRBJ1-5; weak D call: TRBD1 (5 bases). This CDR3 region has 17 residues. Looked up from germline, CDR1 is GTSNPN and CDR2 is SVGIG (reference sequence). V dropped 1 base and J dropped 5 bases, with 21 bases sitting between them. DNA for the CDR3: TGTGCCTGGAGTGCGAACATTATCCGGGACGGCCATCAGCCCCAGCATTTT. It encodes CAWSANIIRDGHQPQHF.

This clone is a singleton in its sample. The chain uses TRBV19 and TRBJ2-6, with 8 bases identical to TRBD1. The CDR3 has 17 residues. The V gene's germline CDR1 is LNHDA and CDR2 SQIVND (reference sequence). V was clipped by 3 bases and J by 0 bases; unmatched bases: 4. CDR3 region: CASSMTGASSGANVLTF. DNA of the CDR3: TGTGCCAGTAGTATGACAGGGGCGTCCTCTGGGGCCAACGTCCTGACTTTC.

The rearrangement uses TRBV7-8 and TRBJ2-7, with D tentatively TRBD2 (5 bases). CDR1 SGHVS and CDR2 FQNEAQ come from the germline V gene. The V and J ends lost 2 bases and 3 bases respectively, with 5 bases between them. The length of the CDR3 is 12 residues. The CDR3 nucleotides read TGTGCCAGCAGCTTACGGGGCTACGAGCAGTACTTC. It specifies CASSLRGYEQYF.

This rearrangement joins TRBV21-1 to TRBJ1-5; the table calls TRBD1, which could not be checked here. TRBV21-1 has pseudogene status. This CDR3 spans 19 amino acids. CDR3 protein: CASSKVDRVASFSNQPQHF. The CDR3 DNA follows: TGTGCCAGCAGCAAAGTAGACAGGGTAGCGAGTTTTAGCAATCAGCCCCAGCATTTT.

This clone has just one count. The chain carries TRBV11-2 and TRBJ1-2, with 9 nucleotides matching TRBD1. Germline lookup yields CDR1 SGHAT and CDR2 FQNNGV. The CDR3 runs to 13 residues. V gave up 5 bases and J gave up 7 bases; unmatched junction bases: 5. This CDR3 reads CASSKQGAPGYTF. The CDR3 coding sequence is TGTGCCAGCAGCAAACAGGGGGCGCCTGGCTACACCTTC.

This chain uses TRBV14 with TRBJ1-4, with 9 bases matching TRBD1. The germline CDR1 and CDR2 sequences are SGHDN and FVKESK. The CDR3 totals 16 residues. V lost 2 bases and J lost 7; bases outside the gene matches: 8. Here the CDR3 reads CASSQLVGTGTEKLFF. The DNA for the CDR3 is TGTGCCAGCAGCCAACTAGTGGGGACAGGGACTGAAAAACTGTTTTTT.

V is TRBV19 and J is TRBJ2-1, with a weak D call TRBD2 (5 bases). This CDR3 region has 15 residues. CDR1 LNHDA and CDR2 SQIVND come from the germline V gene (reference sequence). V was clipped by 3 bases and J by 6 bases, with 15 bases between them. CDR3 sequence: CASSMGRDNTNEQFF. Here the CDR3 DNA reads TGTGCCAGTAGTATGGGCCGGGATAACACCAATGAGCAGTTCTTC.

DNA of the CDR3: TGTGCCAGTAGTATACTTGTAGCGGCAAATCAGCCCCAGCATTTT. Translated: CASSILVAANQPQHF. J is TRBJ1-5 and V is TRBV19, with D unresolved. V dropped 2 bases and J dropped 4 bases, with 12 bases sitting between them. CDR3 length: 15 residues. CDR1 and CDR2 (germline): LNHDA, SQIVND (reference sequence).

V and J are TRBV5-1 and TRBJ2-3, with D maybe TRBD2 (6 bases). Germline CDR1 and CDR2: SGHRS and YFSETQ. CDR3 length equals 15 residues. V shed 4 bases and J shed 0 bases, with 12 bases lying between them. For the CDR3, the DNA is TGCGCCAGCAGCGGTACCGGGACTAGCACAGATACGCAGTATTTT. Residues: CASSGTGTSTDTQYF.

The J gene is TRBJ2-5, the V gene TRBV7-2; 13 nucleotides agree with TRBD2. CDR3 size: 16 residues. The germline CDR1 and CDR2 sequences are SGHTA and FQGNSA. Trimming at V came to 2 bases and at J to 5 bases, leaving 5 bases not matched to a gene. The CDR3 coding sequence is TGTGCCAGCAGCTTACAGACTAGCGGGAGGTACGAGACCCAGTACTTC. Amino acids: CASSLQTSGRYETQYF.

J is TRBJ2-7 and V is TRBV7-2, with D possibly TRBD2 on 5 matching bases. V was pared by 1 base and J by 0 bases, with 7 bases between. The CDR3 has 14 residues. CDR1 and CDR2 (germline): SGHTA, FQGNSA. The CDR3 nucleotides are TGTGCCAGCAGCTTAGGCGGGTACTCCTACGAGCAGTACTTC. Translated: CASSLGGYSYEQYF.

In its sample, this clone was seen once. CDR3 DNA: TGTGCCAGCACCCACCGGGACAGGGATTTTCACTATGGCTACACCTTC. It encodes CASTHRDRDFHYGYTF. This chain connects TRBV5-4 to TRBJ1-2, with 9 bases fitting TRBD1. The CDR3 runs 16 residues. The V and J ends lost 6 bases and 3 bases, in that order; junction bases with no gene match: 12. Germline V lookup: CDR1 SGHNT, CDR2 YYREEE (reference sequence).

The chain combines TRBV6-6 with TRBJ2-2, with 7 bases aligning to TRBD2. The CDR3 is 16 residues long. The germline CDR1 and CDR2 sequences are MNHNY and SVGAGI (reference sequence). Unmatched junction bases numbered 9, after V lost 4 bases and J lost 4 bases. CDR3 residues: CASSWGPGGPTGELFF. The DNA of the CDR3 is TGTGCCAGCAGTTGGGGACCGGGGGGACCCACCGGGGAGCTGTTTTTT.

The chain joins TRBV27 to TRBJ1-1; perhaps TRBD1 as D (6 bases). Trimming stripped 2 bases from V and 5 bases from J, with 15 bases between. The CDR3 sequence is 15 residues long. Germline V CDR1 and CDR2: MNHEY, SMNVEV (reference sequence). As DNA, the CDR3 is TGTGCCAGCAGTTTAGGGGGCCTACAGGGAACTGAAGCTTTCTTT. This codes for CASSLGGLQGTEAFF.

V and J are TRBV27 and TRBJ2-2; 7 bases fit TRBD2. The junction had 8 bases not matched to a gene; V was cut back by 3 bases and J by 4 bases. This CDR3 is 16 amino acids long. Germline V gives CDR1 MNHEY, CDR2 SMNVEV (reference sequence). CDR3 protein: CASSLWEGLGTGELFF. The CDR3 DNA is TGTGCCAGCAGTTTGTGGGAGGGTCTGGGCACCGGGGAGCTGTTTTTT.

The rearrangement uses TRBV5-8 and TRBJ1-3, with D possibly TRBD1 on 5 matching bases. The CDR3 runs 15 residues. V was pared by 2 bases and J by 0 bases, with 9 bases between. Looked up from germline, CDR1 is SGHTS and CDR2 is YDEGEE. This CDR3 reads CASSFSGFSGNTIYF. The DNA of the CDR3 is TGTGCCAGCAGCTTCTCAGGGTTCTCTGGAAACACCATATATTTT.

The chain joins TRBV9 to TRBJ1-6; D is possibly TRBD1 (5 bases). With 3 bases removed from V and 1 base from J, the gap between germline ends came to 8 bases. In germline, CDR1 is SGDLS, CDR2 YYNGEE. CDR3 size: 15 residues. CDR3 loop: CASSAPGSYNSPLHF. CDR3 in DNA: TGTGCCAGCAGCGCCCCAGGGTCCTATAATTCACCCCTCCACTTT.

This sequence joins TRBV7-2 and TRBJ2-2, with D tentatively TRBD2 (6 bases). The CDR3 extends over 16 amino acids. The V end was cut by 6 bases, the J end by 7 bases, with 21 bases between. In germline, CDR1 is SGHTA, CDR2 FQGNSA. This chain's CDR3 is CASSPPWGLLNGELFF. CDR3 DNA sequence: TGTGCCAGCAGTCCACCGTGGGGACTTCTTAACGGGGAGCTGTTTTTT.

The V and J genes are TRBV5-6 and TRBJ2-2; possible D gene TRBD2, 5 bases. Between the trimmed V and J ends, which lost 4 bases and 2 bases, there was a span of 12 bases. The CDR3 covers 15 residues. Germline lookup yields CDR1 SGHDT and CDR2 YYEEEE. CDR3 amino acids: CASSTGRENTGELFF. In nucleotides, the CDR3 is TGTGCCAGCAGCACCGGACGGGAAAACACCGGGGAGCTGTTTTTT.

The chain couples TRBV28 to TRBJ2-3; TRBD2 matches 10 bases. Trimming at V came to 9 bases and at J to 0 bases, leaving 3 bases not matched to a gene. Germline V gene sequence: CDR1 MDHEN, CDR2 SYDVKM. This CDR3 comprises 14 residues. CDR3 bases: TGTGCCAGTACACTAGCGGGAAGCACAGATACGCAGTATTTT. Its protein is CASTLAGSTDTQYF.

This chain links TRBV5-1 with TRBJ2-5, with 11 bases matching TRBD1. The CDR3 length is 16 residues. Germline CDR1 reads SGHRS; CDR2 reads YFSETQ. V was pared by 3 bases and J by 4 bases, with 8 bases of the junction left unmatched. The CDR3 protein is CASSSLRTGGAETQYF. CDR3 coding DNA: TGCGCCAGCAGCTCACTGAGGACAGGGGGCGCAGAGACCCAGTACTTC.